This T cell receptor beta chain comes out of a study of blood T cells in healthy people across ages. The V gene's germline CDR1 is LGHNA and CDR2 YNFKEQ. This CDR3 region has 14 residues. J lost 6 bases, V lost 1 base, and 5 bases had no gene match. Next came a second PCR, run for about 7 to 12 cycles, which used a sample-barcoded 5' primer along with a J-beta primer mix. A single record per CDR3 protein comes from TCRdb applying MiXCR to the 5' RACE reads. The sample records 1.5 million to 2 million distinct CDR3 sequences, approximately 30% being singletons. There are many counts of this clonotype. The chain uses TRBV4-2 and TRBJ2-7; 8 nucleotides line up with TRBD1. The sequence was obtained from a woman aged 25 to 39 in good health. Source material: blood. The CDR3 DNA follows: TGTGCCAGCAGCCAAGGGGGACAGGCCTCCGAGCAGTACTTC. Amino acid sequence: CASSQGGQASEQYF.